The clone carrying this T cell receptor (beta chain) turned up a few times. This sequence may be a read error, since a much larger clone differs from it by one base. Germline CDR1 MDHEN, CDR2 SYDVKM. The V end was cut by 5 bases, the J end by 0 bases, with 14 bases between. The CDR3 spans 15 residues. The sample originates from a study of T cells in Graves' hyperthyroidism and ophthalmopathy. Across the study: Specimen type is peripheral blood, collected at initial diagnosis prior to any treatment.

Amplified TCR beta CDR3 regions came from RNA transcripts. Primed by the HTBI set, a first-round RT-PCR was run on the TCR CDR3. Each CDR3 protein is one row after TCRdb ran MiXCR on the multiplex PCR reads. Among hundreds of thousands of distinct CDR3 sequences listed, 12% to 15% were seen once. V usage is TRBV28 and J usage is TRBJ2-7; TRBD1 is a possible D gene (5 bases). The sample taken for sequencing was blood. The source is a woman aged 55 to 70 with Graves' ophthalmopathy. For the CDR3, the DNA is TGTGCCAGCAGTCCCCAGCGACAGCCCTCCTACGAGCAGTACTTC. Protein sequence: CASSPQRQPSYEQYF.